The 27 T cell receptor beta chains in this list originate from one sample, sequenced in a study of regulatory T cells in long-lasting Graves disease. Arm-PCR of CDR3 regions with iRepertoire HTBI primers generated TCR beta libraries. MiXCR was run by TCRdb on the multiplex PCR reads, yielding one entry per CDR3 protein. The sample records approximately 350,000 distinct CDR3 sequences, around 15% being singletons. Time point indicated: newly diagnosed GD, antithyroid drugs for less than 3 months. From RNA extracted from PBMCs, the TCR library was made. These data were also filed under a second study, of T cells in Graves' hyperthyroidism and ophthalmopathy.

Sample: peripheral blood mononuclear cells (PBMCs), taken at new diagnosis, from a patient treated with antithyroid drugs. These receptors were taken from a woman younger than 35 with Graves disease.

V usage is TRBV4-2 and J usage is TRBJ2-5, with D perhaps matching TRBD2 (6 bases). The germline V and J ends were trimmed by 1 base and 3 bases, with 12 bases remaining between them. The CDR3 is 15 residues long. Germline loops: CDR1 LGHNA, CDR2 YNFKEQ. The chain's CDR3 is CASSQAPSAEETQYF. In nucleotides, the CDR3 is TGTGCCAGCAGCCAAGCGCCTAGCGCTGAAGAGACCCAGTACTTC.

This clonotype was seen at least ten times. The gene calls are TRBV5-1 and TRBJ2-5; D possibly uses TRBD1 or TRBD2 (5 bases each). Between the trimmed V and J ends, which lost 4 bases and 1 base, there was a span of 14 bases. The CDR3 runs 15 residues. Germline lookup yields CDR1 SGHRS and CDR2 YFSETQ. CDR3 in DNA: TGCGCCAGCAGCGCGCTTCCCGGGACCCAAGAGACCCAGTACTTC. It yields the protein CASSALPGTQETQYF.

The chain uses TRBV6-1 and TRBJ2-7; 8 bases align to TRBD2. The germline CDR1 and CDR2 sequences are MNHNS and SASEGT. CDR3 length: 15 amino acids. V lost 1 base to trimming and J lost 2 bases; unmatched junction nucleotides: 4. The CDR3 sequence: CASSEEGGGPYEQYF. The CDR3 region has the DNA TGTGCCAGCAGTGAAGAAGGCGGGGGGCCCTACGAGCAGTACTTC.

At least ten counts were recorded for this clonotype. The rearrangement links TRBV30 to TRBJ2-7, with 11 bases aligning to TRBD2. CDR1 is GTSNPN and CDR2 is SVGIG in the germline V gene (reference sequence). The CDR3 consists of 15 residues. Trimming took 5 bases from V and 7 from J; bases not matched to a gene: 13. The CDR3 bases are TGTGCCTGGGGTCTAGCGGGAGGCGCAGTAAGAGAGCAGTACTTC. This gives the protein CAWGLAGGAVREQYF.

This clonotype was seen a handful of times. The chain's CDR3 is CASRLAGTSYNEQFF. CDR3 nucleotides: TGTGCCAGTAGACTAGCGGGAACATCCTACAATGAGCAGTTCTTC. The rearrangement joins TRBV19 to TRBJ2-1; TRBD2 matches at 10 bases. V shed 6 bases, J shed 1 base, and the junction held 3 bases outside the gene matches. The germline V gene encodes CDR1 LNHDA and CDR2 SQIVND (reference sequence). CDR3 length equals 15 residues.

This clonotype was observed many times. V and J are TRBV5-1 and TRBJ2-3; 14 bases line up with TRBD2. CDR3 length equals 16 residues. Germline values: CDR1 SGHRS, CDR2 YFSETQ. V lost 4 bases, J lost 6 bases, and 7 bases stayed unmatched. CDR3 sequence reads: CASSVERTSGGDTQYF. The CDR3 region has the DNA TGCGCCAGCAGCGTAGAAAGGACTAGCGGGGGGGATACGCAGTATTTT.

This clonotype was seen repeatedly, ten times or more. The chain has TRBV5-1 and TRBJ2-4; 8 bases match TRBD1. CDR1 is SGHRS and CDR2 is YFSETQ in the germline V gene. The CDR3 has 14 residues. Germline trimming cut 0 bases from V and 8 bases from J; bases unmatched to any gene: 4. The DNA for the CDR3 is TGCGCCAGCAGCTTGGGAGACAGGGGTGACATTCAGTACTTC. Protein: CASSLGDRGDIQYF.

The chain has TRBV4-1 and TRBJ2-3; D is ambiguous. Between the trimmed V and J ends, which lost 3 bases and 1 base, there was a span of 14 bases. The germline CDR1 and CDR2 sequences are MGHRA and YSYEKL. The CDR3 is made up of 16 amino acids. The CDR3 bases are TGCGCCAGCAGCCACTTACGGACCCCAGGCACAGATACGCAGTATTTT. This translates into CASSHLRTPGTDTQYF.

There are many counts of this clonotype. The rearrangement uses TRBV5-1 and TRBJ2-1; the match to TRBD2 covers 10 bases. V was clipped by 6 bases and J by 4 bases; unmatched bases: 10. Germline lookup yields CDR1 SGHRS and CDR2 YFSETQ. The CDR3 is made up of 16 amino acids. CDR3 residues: CASTSLAGILYNEQFF. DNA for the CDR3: TGCGCCAGCACATCACTAGCGGGGATCTTATACAATGAGCAGTTCTTC.

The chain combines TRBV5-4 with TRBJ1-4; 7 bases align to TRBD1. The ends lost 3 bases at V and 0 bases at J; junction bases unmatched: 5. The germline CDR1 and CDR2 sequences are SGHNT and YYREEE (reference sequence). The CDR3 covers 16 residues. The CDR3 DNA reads TGTGCCAGCAGCTCGGGGACAGCCGCAACTAATGAAAAACTGTTTTTT. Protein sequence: CASSSGTAATNEKLFF.

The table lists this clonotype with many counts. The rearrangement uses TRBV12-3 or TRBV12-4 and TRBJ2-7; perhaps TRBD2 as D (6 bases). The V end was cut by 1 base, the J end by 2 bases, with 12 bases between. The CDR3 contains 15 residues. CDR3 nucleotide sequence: TGTGCCAGCAGTTTAGGGGCTAGCGCGACCTACGAGCAGTACTTC. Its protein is CASSLGASATYEQYF.

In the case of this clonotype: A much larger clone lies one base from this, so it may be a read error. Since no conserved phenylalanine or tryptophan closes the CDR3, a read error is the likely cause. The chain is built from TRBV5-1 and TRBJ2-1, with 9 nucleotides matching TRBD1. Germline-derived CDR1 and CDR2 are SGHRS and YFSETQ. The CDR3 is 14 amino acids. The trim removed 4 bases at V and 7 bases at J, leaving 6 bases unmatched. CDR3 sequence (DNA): TGCGCCAGCAGCACGGGGACAGGGCTGAATGAGCAGTTCCTC. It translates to CASSTGTGLNEQFL.

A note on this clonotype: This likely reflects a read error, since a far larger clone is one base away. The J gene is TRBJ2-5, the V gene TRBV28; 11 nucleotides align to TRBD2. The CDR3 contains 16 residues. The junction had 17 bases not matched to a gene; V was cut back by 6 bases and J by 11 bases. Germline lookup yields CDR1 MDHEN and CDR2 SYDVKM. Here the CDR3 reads CASSQGTSGFYNEQYF. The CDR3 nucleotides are TGTGCCAGCAGCCAAGGGACTAGCGGATTCTACAATGAGCAGTACTTC.

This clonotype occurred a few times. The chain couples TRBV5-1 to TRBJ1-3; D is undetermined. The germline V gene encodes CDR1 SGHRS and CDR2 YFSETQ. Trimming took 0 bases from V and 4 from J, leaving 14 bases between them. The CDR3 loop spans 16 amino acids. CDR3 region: CASSLATEGKGNTIYF. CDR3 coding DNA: TGCGCCAGCAGCTTGGCAACCGAAGGGAAAGGAAACACCATATATTTT.

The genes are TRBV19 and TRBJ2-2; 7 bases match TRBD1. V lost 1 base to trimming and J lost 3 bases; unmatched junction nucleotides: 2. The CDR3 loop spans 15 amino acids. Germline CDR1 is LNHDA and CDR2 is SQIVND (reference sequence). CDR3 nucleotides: TGTGCCAGTAGTATAGGACAGGGAGACACCGGGGAGCTGTTTTTT. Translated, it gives CASSIGQGDTGELFF.

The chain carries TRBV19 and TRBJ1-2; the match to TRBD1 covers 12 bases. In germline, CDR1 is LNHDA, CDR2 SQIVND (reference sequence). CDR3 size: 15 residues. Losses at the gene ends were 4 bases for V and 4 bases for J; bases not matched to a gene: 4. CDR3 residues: CASSTGQGAAYGYTF. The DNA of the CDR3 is TGTGCCAGTAGTACGGGACAGGGGGCAGCCTATGGCTACACCTTC.

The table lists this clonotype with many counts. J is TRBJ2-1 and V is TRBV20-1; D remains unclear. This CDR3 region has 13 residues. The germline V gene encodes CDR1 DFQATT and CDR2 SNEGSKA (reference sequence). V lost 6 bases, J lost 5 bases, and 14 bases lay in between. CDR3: CSAFQRRNNEQFF. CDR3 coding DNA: TGCAGTGCCTTCCAGCGCAGGAACAATGAGCAGTTCTTC.

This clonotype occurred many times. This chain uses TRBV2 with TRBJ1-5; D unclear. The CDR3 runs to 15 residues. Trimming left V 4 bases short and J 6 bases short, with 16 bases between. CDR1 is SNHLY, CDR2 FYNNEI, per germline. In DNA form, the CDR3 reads TGTGCCAGCAGTGGAGGAACCGGAATGGGTCAGCCCCAGCATTTT. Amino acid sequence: CASSGGTGMGQPQHF.

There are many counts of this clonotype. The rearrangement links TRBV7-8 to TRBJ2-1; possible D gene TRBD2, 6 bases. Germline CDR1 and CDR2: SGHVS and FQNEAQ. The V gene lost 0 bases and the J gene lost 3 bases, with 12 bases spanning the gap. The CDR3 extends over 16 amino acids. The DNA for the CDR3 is TGTGCCAGCAGCTTAGCGCACGGGGGAAGCTACAATGAGCAGTTCTTC. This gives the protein CASSLAHGGSYNEQFF. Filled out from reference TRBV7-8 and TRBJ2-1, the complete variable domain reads GAGVSQSPRYKVAKRGQDVALRCDPISGHVSLFWYQQALGQGPEFLTYFQNEAQLDKSGLPSDRFFAERPEGSVSTLKIQRTQQEDSAVYLCASSLAHGGSYNEQFFGPGTRLTVL.

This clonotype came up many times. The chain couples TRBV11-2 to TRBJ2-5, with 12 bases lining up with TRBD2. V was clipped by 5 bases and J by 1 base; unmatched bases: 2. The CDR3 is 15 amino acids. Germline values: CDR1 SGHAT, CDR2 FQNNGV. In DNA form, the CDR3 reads TGTGCCAGCAGCCCTAGCGGGGGGGCCCAAGAGACCCAGTACTTC. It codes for CASSPSGGAQETQYF. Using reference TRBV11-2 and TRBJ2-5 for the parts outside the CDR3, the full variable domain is EAGVAQSPRYKIIEKRQSVAFWCNPISGHATLYWYQQILGQGPKLLIQFQNNGVVDDSQLPKDRFSAERLKGVDSTLKIQPAKLEDSAVYLCASSPSGGAQETQYFGPGTRLLVL.

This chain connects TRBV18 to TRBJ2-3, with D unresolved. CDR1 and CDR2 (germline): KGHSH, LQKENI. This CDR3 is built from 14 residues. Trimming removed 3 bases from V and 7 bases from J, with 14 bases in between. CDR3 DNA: TGTGCCAGCTCACCTACGACTCGAACCTATACGCAGTATTTT. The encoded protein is CASSPTTRTYTQYF.

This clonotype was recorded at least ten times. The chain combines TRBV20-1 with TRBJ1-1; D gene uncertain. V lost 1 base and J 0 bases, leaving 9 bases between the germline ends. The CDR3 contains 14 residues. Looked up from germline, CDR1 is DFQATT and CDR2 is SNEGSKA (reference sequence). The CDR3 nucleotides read TGCAGTGCTAGAGCCGGCAGATTGAACACTGAAGCTTTCTTT. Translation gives CSARAGRLNTEAFF.

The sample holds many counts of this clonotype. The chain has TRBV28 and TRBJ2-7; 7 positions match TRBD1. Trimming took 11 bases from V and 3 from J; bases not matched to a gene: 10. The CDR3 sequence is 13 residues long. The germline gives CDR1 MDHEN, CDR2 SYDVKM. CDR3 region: CALRSRDSYEQYF. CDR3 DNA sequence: TGTGCCCTCCGGTCCCGGGACAGCTACGAGCAGTACTTC.

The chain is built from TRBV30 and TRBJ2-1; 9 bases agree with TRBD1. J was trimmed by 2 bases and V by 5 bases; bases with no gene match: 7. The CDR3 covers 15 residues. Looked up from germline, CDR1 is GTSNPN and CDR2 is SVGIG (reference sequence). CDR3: CAWGAGQGPYNEQFF. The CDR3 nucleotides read TGTGCCTGGGGTGCGGGACAGGGCCCCTACAATGAGCAGTTCTTC. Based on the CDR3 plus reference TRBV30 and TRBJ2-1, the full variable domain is SQTIHQWPATLVQPVGSPLSLECTVEGTSNPNLYWYRQAAGRGLQLLFYSVGIGQISSEVPQNLSASRPQDRQFILSSKKLLLSDSGFYLCAWGAGQGPYNEQFFGPGTRLTVL.

CDR3 DNA sequence: TGCAGTGCTTTCTGGACTAGCGGGGGGGCTGAGACCCAGTACTTC. Protein sequence: CSAFWTSGGAETQYF. The chain combines TRBV20-1 with TRBJ2-5; 15 bases are a match to TRBD2. This CDR3 region has 15 residues. Looked up from germline, CDR1 is DFQATT and CDR2 is SNEGSKA (reference sequence). V was pared by 5 bases and J by 5 bases, with 6 bases of the junction left unmatched.

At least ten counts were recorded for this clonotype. DNA for the CDR3: TGCGCCAGCAGCCAAGATTCCGGGGTTTTTGAGAACACTGAAGCTTTCTTT. Encoded protein: CASSQDSGVFENTEAFF. The chain uses TRBV4-1 and TRBJ1-1; the D is unclear. The CDR3 sequence is 17 residues long. Germline V gene data show CDR1 as MGHRA and CDR2 as YSYEKL. V lost 0 bases and J 1 base, leaving 15 bases between the germline ends.

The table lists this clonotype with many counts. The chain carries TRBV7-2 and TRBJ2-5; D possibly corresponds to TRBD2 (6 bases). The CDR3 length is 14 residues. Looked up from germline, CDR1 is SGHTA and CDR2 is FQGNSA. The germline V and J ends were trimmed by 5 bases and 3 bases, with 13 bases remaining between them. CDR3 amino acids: CASSLQTGEETQYF. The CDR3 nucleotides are TGTGCCAGCAGCCTCCAGACGGGAGAAGAGACCCAGTACTTC.